This is a list of T cell receptor beta chains from one sample in a study of blood T cells in healthy people across ages. TCRdb re-derived calls from the 5' RACE reads in MiXCR, one entry per CDR3 protein. The sample lists some 1.4 million distinct CDR3 sequences, about 43% occurring once. Sequences were obtained from blood. Every receptor here comes from a woman aged 18-30 years in good health. CDR3s include the opening cysteine and the closing phenylalanine or tryptophan. The D gene is left open where the match is weak. Where a row states a size, it is once, few, many or the class of an expanded clone; other rows omit it.

D	size	length	J	V	CDR3	DNA
NA	NA	14	TRBJ1-2	TRBV27	CASSFLGDGSGYTF	TGTGCCAGCAGTTTTTTGGGAGATGGGTCGGGCTACACCTTC
TRBD2	NA	14	TRBJ2-5	TRBV29-1	CSAHSGGYQETQYF	TGCAGCGCACATAGCGGGGGGTACCAAGAGACCCAGTACTTC
TRBD1	NA	15	TRBJ1-2	TRBV12-3/TRBV12-4	CASSLQGDAYYGYTF	TGTGCCAGCAGCTTACAGGGGGACGCCTACTATGGCTACACCTTC
TRBD2	once	15	TRBJ2-7	TRBV20-1	CSARERRGGSYEQYF	TGCAGTGCTCGCGAGAGGCGGGGGGGGTCCTACGAGCAGTACTTC
NA	NA	17	TRBJ2-7	TRBV27	CASSPGRADAGYYEQYF	TGTGCCAGCAGTCCGGGACGAGCGGACGCCGGTTACTACGAGCAGTACTTC
TRBD1	NA	15	TRBJ2-1	TRBV10-3	CAISRAGQEYNEQFF	TGTGCCATCAGTCGGGCGGGACAGGAGTACAATGAGCAGTTCTTC
NA	NA	15	TRBJ2-7	TRBV5-6	CASSLEPGTVYEQYF	TGTGCCAGCAGCTTGGAGCCAGGAACAGTCTACGAGCAGTACTTC
NA	NA	14	TRBJ1-4	TRBV6-1	CASSEGGAGEKLFF	TGTGCCAGCAGTGAAGGGGGCGCCGGGGAAAAACTGTTTTTT
NA	few	15	TRBJ2-5	TRBV6-4	CASKLRGPLQETQYF	TGTGCCAGCAAATTGCGGGGGCCCCTCCAAGAGACCCAGTACTTC
NA	NA	14	TRBJ2-7	TRBV7-9	CANSPSGGSNEQYF	TGTGCCAACAGCCCTAGTGGAGGGTCCAACGAGCAGTACTTC
NA	NA	11	TRBJ2-2	TRBV3-1	CASSQSQGLFF	TGTGCCAGCAGCCAGTCTCAAGGGCTGTTTTTT
TRBD2	NA	17	TRBJ2-1	TRBV5-1	CASSLLVEASGNDEQFF	TGCGCCAGCAGCTTGCTTGTTGAGGCTAGCGGGAATGATGAGCAGTTCTTC
NA	NA	15	TRBJ2-5	TRBV7-9	CASSFGAGNTETQYF	TGTGCCAGCAGCTTCGGGGCGGGCAATACAGAGACCCAGTACTTC
TRBD2	few	16	TRBJ2-1	TRBV20-1	CSAQTSGRLRNNEQFF	TGCAGTGCTCAGACTAGCGGGAGGCTACGAAACAATGAGCAGTTCTTC
NA	NA	14	TRBJ1-6	TRBV12-3/TRBV12-4	CASRKQRGRSPLHF	TGTGCCAGCAGGAAGCAGCGGGGGCGTTCACCCCTCCACTTT
NA	NA	14	TRBJ1-1	TRBV20-1	CSAREGHGVTEAFF	TGCAGTGCTAGAGAGGGGCATGGGGTCACTGAAGCTTTCTTT
NA	few	15	TRBJ1-2	TRBV5-1	CASSHPGTANYGYTF	TGCGCCAGCTCCCACCCAGGGACGGCCAACTATGGCTACACCTTC
NA	once	18	TRBJ1-5	TRBV28	CASSLIILRDRGNQPQHF	TGTGCCAGCAGTTTAATCATTCTCCGCGACAGAGGTAATCAGCCCCAGCATTTT
TRBD2	many	15	TRBJ2-5	TRBV29-1	CSVVFASGPTGTQYF	TGCAGCGTTGTGTTTGCTAGCGGCCCGACCGGGACCCAGTACTTC
TRBD1	NA	14	TRBJ1-1	TRBV29-1	CSVVLDRQNTEAFF	TGCAGCGTTGTTCTGGACAGGCAGAACACTGAAGCTTTCTTT
NA	few	16	TRBJ2-5	TRBV4-1	CASRPGRGGGQETQYF	TGCGCCAGCAGACCTGGAAGAGGAGGAGGCCAAGAGACCCAGTACTTC
NA	once	19	TRBJ2-3	TRBV7-9	CASSLGPFGTDGTGSTQYF	TGTGCCAGCAGCTTGGGCCCCTTTGGCACCGACGGAACAGGATCGACGCAGTATTTT
TRBD1	NA	18	TRBJ2-7	TRBV7-2	CASRPPPYRGRVLFEQYF	TGTGCCAGCAGGCCGCCGCCCTACAGGGGGCGAGTACTATTCGAGCAGTACTTC
TRBD1	NA	16	TRBJ2-1	TRBV20-1	CSARVPGTGRNNEQFF	TGCAGTGCTAGAGTTCCCGGGACAGGGAGGAACAATGAGCAGTTCTTC
NA	NA	14	TRBJ1-4	TRBV3-1	CASRMQSGNEKLFF	TGTGCCAGCAGGATGCAGTCAGGGAATGAAAAACTGTTTTTT
NA	NA	13	TRBJ1-2	TRBV5-1	CASSPTPWYGYTF	TGCGCCAGCAGCCCCACCCCTTGGTATGGCTACACCTTC
TRBD2	NA	19	TRBJ2-7	TRBV14	CASSQEVYAGGSFSYEQYF	TGTGCCAGCAGCCAAGAAGTGTACGCGGGAGGGTCCTTCTCCTACGAGCAGTACTTC
TRBD1	NA	14	TRBJ2-1	TRBV6-6	CASSYSTGEDERFF	TGTGCCAGCAGTTACTCGACAGGGGAGGATGAGCGGTTCTTC
TRBD2	NA	15	TRBJ2-5	TRBV18	CASSHGLANQETQYF	TGTGCCAGCTCACACGGACTAGCAAACCAAGAGACCCAGTACTTC
NA	few	15	TRBJ2-1	TRBV10-3	CAISELPQGSNEQFF	TGTGCCATCAGTGAACTCCCCCAGGGCTCCAATGAGCAGTTCTTC
NA	NA	14	TRBJ2-7	TRBV7-2	CASSSQGGPDEQYF	TGTGCCAGCAGCTCGCAGGGGGGACCAGACGAGCAGTACTTC
NA	NA	13	TRBJ1-2	TRBV10-3	CAISGGGAYGYTF	TGTGCCATCAGTGGTGGGGGTGCCTATGGCTACACCTTC
NA	NA	12	TRBJ1-2	TRBV12-3/TRBV12-4	CASNTPGRGYTF	TGTGCCAGCAACACGCCCGGTCGTGGCTACACCTTC
TRBD1	few	13	TRBJ1-1	TRBV7-9	CASSLQGAGEAFF	TGTGCCAGCAGCTTACAGGGGGCAGGTGAAGCTTTCTTT
NA	NA	13	TRBJ2-3	TRBV6-1	CASSFGVAWTQYF	TGTGCCAGCAGTTTCGGGGTTGCGTGGACGCAGTATTTT
TRBD2	NA	15	TRBJ2-7	TRBV12-3/TRBV12-4	CASKVGTSGAYEQYF	TGTGCCAGCAAGGTCGGGACTAGCGGGGCCTACGAGCAGTACTTC
NA	NA	14	TRBJ1-5	TRBV27	CASSRGQINQPQHF	TGTGCCAGCAGCCGAGGACAGATAAATCAGCCCCAGCATTTT
NA	few	11	TRBJ2-1	TRBV7-7	CASSPTNEQFF	TGTGCCAGCAGCCCGACCAATGAGCAGTTCTTC
TRBD2	few	18	TRBJ2-2	TRBV6-1	CASSPLGSGGAHAAGLFF	TGTGCCAGCAGTCCCCTGGGTAGCGGGGGGGCACACGCCGCGGGGCTGTTTTTT
NA	NA	14	TRBJ2-7	TRBV6-5	CASSYSLRSYEQYF	TGTGCCAGCAGTTACTCGTTACGCTCCTACGAGCAGTACTTC
TRBD1	NA	12	TRBJ1-4	TRBV20-1	CSAGSGGEKLFF	TGCAGTGCTGGCTCAGGGGGAGAAAAACTGTTTTTT
TRBD2	NA	15	TRBJ2-1	TRBV20-1	CNAPSGRASYNEQFF	TGCAATGCCCCCTCCGGGAGGGCCTCTTACAATGAGCAGTTCTTC